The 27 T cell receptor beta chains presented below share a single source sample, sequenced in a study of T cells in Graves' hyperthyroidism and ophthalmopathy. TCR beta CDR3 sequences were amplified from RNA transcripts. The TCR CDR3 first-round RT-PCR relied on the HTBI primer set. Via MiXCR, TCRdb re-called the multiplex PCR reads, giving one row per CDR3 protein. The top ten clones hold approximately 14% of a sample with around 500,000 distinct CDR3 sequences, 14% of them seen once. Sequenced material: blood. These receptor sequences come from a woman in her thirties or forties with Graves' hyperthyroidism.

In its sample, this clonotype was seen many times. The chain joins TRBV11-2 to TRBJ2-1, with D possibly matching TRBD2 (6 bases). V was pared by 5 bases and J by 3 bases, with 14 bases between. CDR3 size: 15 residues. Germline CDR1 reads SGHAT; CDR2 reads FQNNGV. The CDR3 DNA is TGTGCCAGCAGCCCGTCAACGGGACTCTACAATGAGCAGTTCTTC. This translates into CASSPSTGLYNEQFF. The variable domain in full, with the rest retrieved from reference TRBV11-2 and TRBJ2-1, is EAGVAQSPRYKIIEKRQSVAFWCNPISGHATLYWYQQILGQGPKLLIQFQNNGVVDDSQLPKDRFSAERLKGVDSTLKIQPAKLEDSAVYLCASSPSTGLYNEQFFGPGTRLTVL.

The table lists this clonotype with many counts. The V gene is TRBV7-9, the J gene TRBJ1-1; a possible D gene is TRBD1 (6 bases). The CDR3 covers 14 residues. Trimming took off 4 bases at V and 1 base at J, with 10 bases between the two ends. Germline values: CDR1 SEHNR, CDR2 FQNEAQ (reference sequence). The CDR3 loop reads CASSSGDSNTEAFF. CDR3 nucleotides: TGTGCCAGCAGCTCAGGGGATTCGAACACTGAAGCTTTCTTT. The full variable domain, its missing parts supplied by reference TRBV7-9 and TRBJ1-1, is DTGVSQNPRHKITKRGQNVTFRCDPISEHNRLYWYRQTLGQGPEFLTYFQNEAQLEKSRLLSDRFSAERPKGSFSTLEIQRTEQGDSAMYLCASSSGDSNTEAFFGQGTRLTVV.

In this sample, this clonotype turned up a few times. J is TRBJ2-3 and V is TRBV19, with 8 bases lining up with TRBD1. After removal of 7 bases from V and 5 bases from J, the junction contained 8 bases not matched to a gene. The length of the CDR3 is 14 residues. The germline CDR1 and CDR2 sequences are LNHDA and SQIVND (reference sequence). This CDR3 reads CASTQGAQKDTQYF. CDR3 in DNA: TGTGCCAGTACCCAGGGGGCGCAGAAAGATACGCAGTATTTT.

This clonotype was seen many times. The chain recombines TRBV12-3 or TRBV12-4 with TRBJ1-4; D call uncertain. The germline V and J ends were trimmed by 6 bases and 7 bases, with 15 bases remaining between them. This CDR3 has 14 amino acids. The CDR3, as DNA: TGTGCCAGCAGCTTGGGCGGGTCCGGTGAAAAACTGTTTTTT. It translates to CASSLGGSGEKLFF.

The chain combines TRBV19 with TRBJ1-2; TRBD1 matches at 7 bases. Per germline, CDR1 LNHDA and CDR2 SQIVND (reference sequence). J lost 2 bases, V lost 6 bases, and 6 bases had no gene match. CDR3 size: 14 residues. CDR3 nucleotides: TGTGCCAGTAGGCCCAGGGGGGACAACTATGGCTACACCTTC. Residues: CASRPRGDNYGYTF.

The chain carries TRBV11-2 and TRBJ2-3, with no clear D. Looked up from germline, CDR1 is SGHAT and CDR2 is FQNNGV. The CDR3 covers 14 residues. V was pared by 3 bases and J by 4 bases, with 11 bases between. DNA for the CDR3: TGTGCCAGCAGCTTGGTTCCGTCCGCAGATACGCAGTATTTT. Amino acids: CASSLVPSADTQYF.

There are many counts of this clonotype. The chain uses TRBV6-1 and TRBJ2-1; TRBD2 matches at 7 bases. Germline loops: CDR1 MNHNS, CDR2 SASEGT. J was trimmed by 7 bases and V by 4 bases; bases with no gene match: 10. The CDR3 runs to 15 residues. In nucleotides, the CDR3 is TGTGCCAGCAGTGCTGTGGCGGGAGAGTGGAATGAGCAGTTCTTC. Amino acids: CASSAVAGEWNEQFF.

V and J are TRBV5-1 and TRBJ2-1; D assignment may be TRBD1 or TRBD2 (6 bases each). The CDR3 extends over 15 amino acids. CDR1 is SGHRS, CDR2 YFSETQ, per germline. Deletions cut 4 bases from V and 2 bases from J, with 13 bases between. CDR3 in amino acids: CASSPGAETYNEQFF. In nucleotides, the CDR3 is TGCGCCAGCAGCCCGGGGGCGGAGACCTACAATGAGCAGTTCTTC.

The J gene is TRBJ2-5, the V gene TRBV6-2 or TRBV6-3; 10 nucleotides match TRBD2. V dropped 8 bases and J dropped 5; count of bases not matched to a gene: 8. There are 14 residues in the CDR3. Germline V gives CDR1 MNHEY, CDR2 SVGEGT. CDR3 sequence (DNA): TGTGCCAGCTGTATCCTAGCGGGAGCCGAGACCCAGTACTTC. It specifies CASCILAGAETQYF.

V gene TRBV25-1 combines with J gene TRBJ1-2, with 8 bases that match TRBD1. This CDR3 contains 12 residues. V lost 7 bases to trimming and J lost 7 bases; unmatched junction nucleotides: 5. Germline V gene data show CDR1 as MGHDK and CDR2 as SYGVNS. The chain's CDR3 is CASTPQGGGYTF. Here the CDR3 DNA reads TGTGCCAGCACCCCACAGGGGGGTGGCTACACCTTC.

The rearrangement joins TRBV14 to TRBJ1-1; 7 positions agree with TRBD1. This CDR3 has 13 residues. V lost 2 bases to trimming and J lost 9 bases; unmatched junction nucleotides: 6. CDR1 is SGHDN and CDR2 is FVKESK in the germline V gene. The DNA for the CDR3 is TGTGCCAGCAGCCAACCAGCAGGGGGGAAAGCTTTCTTT. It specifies CASSQPAGGKAFF.

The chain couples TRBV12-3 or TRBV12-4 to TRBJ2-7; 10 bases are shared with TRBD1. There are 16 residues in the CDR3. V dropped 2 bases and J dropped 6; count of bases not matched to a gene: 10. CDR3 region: CASSLRGRDRGGEQYF. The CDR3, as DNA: TGTGCCAGCAGTTTACGTGGCCGGGACAGGGGAGGCGAGCAGTACTTC.

In DNA form, the CDR3 reads TGTGCCAGCAGCCAAGGACCAGGGGGGTGGAACACCGGGGAGCTGTTTTTT. Protein product: CASSQGPGGWNTGELFF. This chain connects TRBV3-1 to TRBJ2-2; a possible D gene is TRBD1 (7 bases). V gave up 1 base and J gave up 1 base, with 13 bases separating them. The CDR3 length is 17 residues. Per the germline V gene, CDR1 is LGHDT and CDR2 is YNNKEL (reference sequence).

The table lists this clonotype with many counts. This chain's CDR3 is CASSRDRGAYEQYF. The CDR3 DNA sequence: TGTGCCAGCAGTCGGGACAGGGGTGCCTACGAGCAGTACTTC. The rearrangement links TRBV2 to TRBJ2-7, with 10 positions matching TRBD1. CDR1 and CDR2 (germline): SNHLY, FYNNEI. J was trimmed by 2 bases and V by 5 bases; bases with no gene match: 3. This CDR3 has 14 amino acids.

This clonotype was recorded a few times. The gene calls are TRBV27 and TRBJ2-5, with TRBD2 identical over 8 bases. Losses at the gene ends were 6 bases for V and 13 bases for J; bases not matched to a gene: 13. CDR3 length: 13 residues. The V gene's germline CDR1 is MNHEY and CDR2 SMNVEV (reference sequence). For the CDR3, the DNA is TGTGCCAGCAGAGCCTCCAGTGAGGCGGGAGGGTACTTC. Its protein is CASRASSEAGGYF.

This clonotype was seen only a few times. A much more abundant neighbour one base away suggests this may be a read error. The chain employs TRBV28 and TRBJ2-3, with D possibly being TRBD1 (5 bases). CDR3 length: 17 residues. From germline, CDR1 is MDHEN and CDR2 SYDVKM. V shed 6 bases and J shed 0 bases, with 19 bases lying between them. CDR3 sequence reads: CASRTLWGVTSTDTQYF. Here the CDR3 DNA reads TGTGCCAGCAGAACCCTTTGGGGCGTTACTAGCACAGATACGCAGTATTTT.

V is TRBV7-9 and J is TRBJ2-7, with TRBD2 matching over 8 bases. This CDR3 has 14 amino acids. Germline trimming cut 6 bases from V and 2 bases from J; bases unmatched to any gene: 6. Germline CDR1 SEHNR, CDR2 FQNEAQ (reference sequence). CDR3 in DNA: TGTGCCAGCAGTATGGACGGGGGGGCCTACGAGCAGTACTTC. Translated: CASSMDGGAYEQYF.

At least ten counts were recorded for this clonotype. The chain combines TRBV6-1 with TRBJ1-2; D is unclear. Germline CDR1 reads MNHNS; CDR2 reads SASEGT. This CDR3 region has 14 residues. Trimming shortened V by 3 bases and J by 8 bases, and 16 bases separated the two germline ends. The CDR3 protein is CASSDQGDRAGYTF. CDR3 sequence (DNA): TGTGCCAGCAGTGACCAAGGTGATCGGGCAGGCTACACCTTC.

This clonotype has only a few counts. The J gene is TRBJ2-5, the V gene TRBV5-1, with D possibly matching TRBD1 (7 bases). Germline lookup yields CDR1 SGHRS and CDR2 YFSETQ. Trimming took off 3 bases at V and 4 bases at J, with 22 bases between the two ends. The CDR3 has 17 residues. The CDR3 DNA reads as TGCGCCAGCAGCTGGAGGGACAGCAATCCGACGGGAGAGACCCAGTACTTC. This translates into CASSWRDSNPTGETQYF.

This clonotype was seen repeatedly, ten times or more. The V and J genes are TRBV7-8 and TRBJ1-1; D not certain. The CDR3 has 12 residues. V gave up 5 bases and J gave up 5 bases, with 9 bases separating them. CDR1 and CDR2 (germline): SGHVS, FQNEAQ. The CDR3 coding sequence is TGTGCCAGCAGCGGGGTGGGGACTGAAGCTTTCTTT. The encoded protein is CASSGVGTEAFF. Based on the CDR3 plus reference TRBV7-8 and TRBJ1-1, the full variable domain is GAGVSQSPRYKVAKRGQDVALRCDPISGHVSLFWYQQALGQGPEFLTYFQNEAQLDKSGLPSDRFFAERPEGSVSTLKIQRTQQEDSAVYLCASSGVGTEAFFGQGTRLTVV.

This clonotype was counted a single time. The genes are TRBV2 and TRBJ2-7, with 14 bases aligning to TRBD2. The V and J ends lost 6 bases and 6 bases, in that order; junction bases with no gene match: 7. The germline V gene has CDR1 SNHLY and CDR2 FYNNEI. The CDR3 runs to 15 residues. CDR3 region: CASRRLAGGPGEQYF. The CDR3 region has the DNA TGTGCCAGCAGGCGACTAGCGGGAGGGCCTGGCGAGCAGTACTTC.

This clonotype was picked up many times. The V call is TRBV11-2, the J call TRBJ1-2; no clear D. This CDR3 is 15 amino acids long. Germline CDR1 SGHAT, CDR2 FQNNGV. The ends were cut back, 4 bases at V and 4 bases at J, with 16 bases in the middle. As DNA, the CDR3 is TGTGCCAGCAGCTCGCCGGACGGGGTAGTCTATGGCTACACCTTC. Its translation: CASSSPDGVVYGYTF.

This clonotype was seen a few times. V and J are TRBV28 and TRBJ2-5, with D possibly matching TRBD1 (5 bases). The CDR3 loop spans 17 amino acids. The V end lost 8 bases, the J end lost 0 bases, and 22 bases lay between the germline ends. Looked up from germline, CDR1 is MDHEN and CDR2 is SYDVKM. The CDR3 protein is CASGVPWGRLYQETQYF. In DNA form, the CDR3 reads TGTGCCAGCGGGGTCCCCTGGGGCAGGTTGTACCAAGAGACCCAGTACTTC.

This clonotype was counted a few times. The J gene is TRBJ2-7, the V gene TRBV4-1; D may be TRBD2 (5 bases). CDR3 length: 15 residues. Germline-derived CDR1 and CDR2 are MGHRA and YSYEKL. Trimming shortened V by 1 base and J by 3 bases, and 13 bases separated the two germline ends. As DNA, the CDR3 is TGCGCCAGCAGCCAAGGTAGAGGGAGTGGCTACGAGCAGTACTTC. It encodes CASSQGRGSGYEQYF.

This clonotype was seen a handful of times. The CDR3: CASSVGTPSLLYEQYF. DNA of the CDR3: TGTGCCAGCAGTGTGGGGACGCCAAGCCTTCTCTACGAGCAGTACTTC. The chain joins TRBV25-1 to TRBJ2-7; perhaps D is TRBD1 or TRBD2 (5 bases each). This CDR3 is 16 amino acids long. Germline loops: CDR1 MGHDK, CDR2 SYGVNS. Trimming shortened V by 4 bases and J by 3 bases, and 19 bases separated the two germline ends.

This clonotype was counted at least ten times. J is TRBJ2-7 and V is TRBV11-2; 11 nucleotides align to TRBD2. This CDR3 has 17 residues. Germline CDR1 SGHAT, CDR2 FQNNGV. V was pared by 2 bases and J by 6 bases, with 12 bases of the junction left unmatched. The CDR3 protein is CASSLNLAGGPWTEQYF. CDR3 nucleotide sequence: TGTGCCAGCAGCTTAAATTTAGCGGGAGGGCCGTGGACCGAGCAGTACTTC.

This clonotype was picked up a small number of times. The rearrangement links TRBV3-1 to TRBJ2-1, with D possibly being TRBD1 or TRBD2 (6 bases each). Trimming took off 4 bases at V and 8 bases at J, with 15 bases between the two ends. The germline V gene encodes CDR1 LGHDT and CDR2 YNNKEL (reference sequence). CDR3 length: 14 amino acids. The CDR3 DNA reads TGTGCCAGCAGCCCCGGCCCCGGGGGCGATGAGCAGTTCTTC. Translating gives CASSPGPGGDEQFF.